This TCR beta chain was identified in a study of shared clonotypes between healthy human individuals. Overall study results and limits: Naive CD4 clonotypes overlapped across a handful of donors at roughly 5%. The study generally estimated greater richness for naive than memory subsets.

CDR3 size: 14 residues. With 5 bases removed from V and 4 bases from J, the gap between germline ends came to 12 bases. CDR1 is LNHDA, CDR2 SQIVND, per germline (reference sequence). CD45RO-negative, CCR7-selected cells formed the naive CD8 fraction, which excluded terminally differentiated effector memory CD45RA+ cells. The repertoire was sequenced with immunoSEQ multiplex PCR; TCRdb's copy has only in-frame clones and lacks some. Of about 650,000 clones in the sample, around 95% were seen once. This clone was counted once. The target antigen is unknown. The TCR comes from a woman between 25 and 40 years old in good health. The sample comprised naive CD8+ T cells sorted from blood. This chain joins TRBV19 and TRBJ2-1; the D gene is possibly TRBD2 (6 bases). CDR3 nucleotides: TGTGCCAGTAGTTCTAGCGCGGGGTACAATGAGCAGTTCTTC. Translated, it gives CASSSSAGYNEQFF.